Each of the 5 T cell receptor beta chains below was sequenced from the same sample in a study of blood T cell repertoires in COVID-19. TCRdb keeps only in-frame clones here, not all; method: immunoSEQ multiplex PCR. The sample comprises approximately 290,000 clones, 80% to 90% of which are singletons, and 4.3% rests with the top ten. Material: PBMCs or T cells enriched from blood (not recorded which). Receptors were obtained from a woman in her 30s who had recovered from COVID-19.

The chain couples TRBV28 to TRBJ2-1, with 12 positions matching TRBD2. This CDR3 spans 16 amino acids. Germline CDR1 is MDHEN and CDR2 is SYDVKM. CDR3 protein: CGISGASGRAGNEQFF. CDR3 in DNA: TGTGGAATTAGCGGGGCTAGCGGGAGGGCGGGCAATGAGCAGTTCTTC.

The rearrangement links TRBV9 to TRBJ1-1, with a tentative D call TRBD1 (5 bases). V lost 3 bases to trimming and J lost 3 bases, with 12 bases between them. The germline V gene encodes CDR1 SGDLS and CDR2 YYNGEE. The CDR3 runs to 14 residues. The CDR3 coding sequence is TGTGCCAGCAGCGCCTCCCCAGGGTACACTGAAGCTTTCTTT. It yields the protein CASSASPGYTEAFF.

This chain uses TRBV30 with TRBJ1-5; TRBD1 might be the D (6 bases). The CDR3 has 14 amino acids. Germline values: CDR1 GTSNPN, CDR2 SVGIG (reference sequence). Trimming took off 2 bases at V and 1 base at J, with 9 bases between the two ends. This CDR3 reads CAWSRTVSNQPQHF. The CDR3 nucleotides are TGTGCCTGGAGTAGGACAGTCAGCAATCAGCCCCAGCATTTT.

For this clone: Other DNA sequences in this sample translate to the same CDR3. The rearrangement joins TRBV7-8 to TRBJ1-2; 7 nucleotides align to TRBD1. Per germline, CDR1 SGHVS and CDR2 FQNEAQ. J was trimmed by 4 bases and V by 5 bases; bases with no gene match: 1. This CDR3 region has 12 residues. Here the CDR3 DNA reads TGTGCCAGCAGCCGGGACAGCTATGGCTACACCTTC. This codes for CASSRDSYGYTF.

The chain couples TRBV10-1 to TRBJ2-1; 9 bases agree with TRBD2. The CDR3 is 14 residues long. V shed 6 bases and J 5 bases; nucleotides not matched to a gene: 5. The germline gives CDR1 WNHNN, CDR2 SYGVQD (reference sequence). Written as DNA, the CDR3 is TGCGCCAGCAGGCCTAGCGGGGAGGACAATGAGCAGTTCTTC. The encoded protein is CASRPSGEDNEQFF.